Listed below are T cell receptor beta chains from one sample, sequenced in a study of T cell responses to AZD1222 COVID-19 vaccine. Using immunoSEQ multiplex PCR, the repertoire was profiled, and TCRdb retains in-frame clones only, with some absent. The table shows about 150,000 clones, with around 93% occurring only once. The sample in question was peripheral blood, obtained 28 days after the second AZD1222 dose. Every receptor here comes from an adult who received the AZD1222 COVID-19 vaccine. The conserved cysteine and the conserved F or W are not part of the CDR3 here. Each record gives: D gene, V gene, CDR3 protein. D genes are given only for firm matches.

TRBD1 | TRBV11-2 | ASRHPGGDTEAF
NA | TRBV3-1/TRBV3-2 | ASSPREGPTDTQY
NA | TRBV29-1 | SVEDWGRAF
NA | TRBV30 | AWSSIRNYGYT
NA | TRBV19 | ASTRDSGYGYT
NA | TRBV2 | ASRGLGYEQY
NA | TRBV21-1 | ASSKLLLVGPLVETQY
NA | TRBV5-1 | ASSLEGAGYYGYT
NA | TRBV5-1 | ASRRETNYGYT
NA | TRBV2 | ASRERSGANVLT
TRBD2 | TRBV15 | ATSRASGGSTDTQY
TRBD1 | TRBV6-4 | ASSDFMGQGADTQY
NA | TRBV19 | ASSPGAGAAGYT
TRBD2 | TRBV6-6 | ASSPGLAGDTGELF
NA | TRBV6-5 | ASSYTDQTGELF
NA | TRBV28 | ASRSGAPYGYT
NA | TRBV5-1 | ASSLPGTNDYGYT
NA | TRBV5-5 | ASSSSRDFGGPQH
TRBD1 | TRBV15 | ATSSQNRGSEGYT
NA | TRBV7-9 | ASTPGHGATNEKLF
NA | TRBV11-3 | ASSLGPAGTYEQY
TRBD1 | TRBV30 | AWSRTGGTEAF
NA | TRBV5-4 | ASSLNSYEAF
NA | TRBV5-1 | ASRGGLAGEETQY
TRBD2 | TRBV10-3 | AISEPRTSGSTQY
NA | TRBV7-9 | ASAPGTDTQY
NA | TRBV6-4 | ASSPQADDNSPLH
NA | TRBV27 | ASSPGGSGQPQH
NA | TRBV11-3 | ASSLQGQAGELF
NA | TRBV3-1/TRBV3-2 | ASSSGRGRNQPQH
TRBD1 | TRBV11-3 | ASADRATTYEQY
NA | TRBV18 | ASSPTGRGGETQY
TRBD1 | TRBV7-2 | ASSLVGQGTETQY
NA | TRBV11-2 | ASSWSGGAWETQY
NA | TRBV15 | ATSRDVGSNNSPLH
NA | TRBV7-9 | ASSLGSRIEYEQY
NA | TRBV11-2 | ASSLQSSLETQY
NA | TRBV7-9 | ASSSSLRDSGNTIY
TRBD1 | TRBV5-1 | ASSDGTGWTDTQY
TRBD1 | TRBV19 | ASSIPGQGFDEQF
TRBD2 | TRBV6-2/TRBV6-3 | ASSWPEREQSYEQY
TRBD1 | TRBV18 | ASSPPTGGEYEQY
TRBD1 | TRBV19 | ASSGTGEAQPQH
NA | TRBV6-5 | ASQQGGTEAF
TRBD2 | TRBV11-3 | ASSLEVRGSGEQF
NA | TRBV18 | ASSRDRGDSPLH
NA | TRBV7-7 | ASSLRFGQGNEQF
NA | TRBV2 | ASSEETQY
NA | TRBV9 | ASSGVIGGVGYT
NA | TRBV25-1 | ASSPPGINYGYT
TRBD1 | TRBV30 | AWTGGRAEAF
TRBD1 | TRBV24-1 | ATSDTGAGETQY
NA | TRBV15 | TTSRDSDVDSGYT